Below are 2 T cell receptor beta chains sequenced from a single sample in a study of CD8 T cells in Susac syndrome. It was with random hexamers that roughly 0.5 to 1 ug RNA was reverse transcribed. TCRdb recomputed calls from the immunoSEQ multiplex PCR reads with MiXCR, one row per CDR3 protein. The sample shows over 100,000 distinct CDR3 sequences, about nine tenths of them seen only once. Sequenced material: CD4+ T cells from PBMCs. These receptors were taken from a human donor in good health.

This clonotype occurred once. This rearrangement joins TRBV9 to TRBJ1-2; 9 bases map to TRBD1. The CDR3 is 16 residues long. The trim removed 4 bases at V and 8 bases at J, leaving 15 bases unmatched. Germline V CDR1 and CDR2: SGDLS, YYNGEE. CDR3 nucleotide sequence: TGTGCCAGCAGCCAGACAGGGGGGAGTTCGTATTTGGGCTACACCTTC. Amino acids: CASSQTGGSSYLGYTF.

CDR3 region: CASSDMGGYEQYF. The CDR3 DNA reads TGTGCCAGTAGCGACATGGGCGGTTACGAGCAGTACTTC. The chain has TRBV19 and TRBJ2-7; no clear D. This CDR3 region has 13 residues. Per the germline V gene, CDR1 is LNHDA and CDR2 is SQIVND (reference sequence). The V end lost 6 bases, the J end lost 4 bases, and 13 bases lay between the germline ends.